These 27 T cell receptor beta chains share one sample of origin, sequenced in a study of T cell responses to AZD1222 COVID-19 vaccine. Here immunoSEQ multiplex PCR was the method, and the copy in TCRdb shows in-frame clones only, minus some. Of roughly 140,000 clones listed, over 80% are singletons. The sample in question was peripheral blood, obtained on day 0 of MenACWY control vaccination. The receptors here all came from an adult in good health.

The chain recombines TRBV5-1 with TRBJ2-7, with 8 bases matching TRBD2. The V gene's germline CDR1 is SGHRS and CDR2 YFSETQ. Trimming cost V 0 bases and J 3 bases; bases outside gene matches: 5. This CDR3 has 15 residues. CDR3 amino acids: CASSLAAGAIYEQYF. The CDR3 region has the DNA TGCGCCAGCAGCTTGGCAGCGGGGGCCATCTACGAGCAGTACTTC.

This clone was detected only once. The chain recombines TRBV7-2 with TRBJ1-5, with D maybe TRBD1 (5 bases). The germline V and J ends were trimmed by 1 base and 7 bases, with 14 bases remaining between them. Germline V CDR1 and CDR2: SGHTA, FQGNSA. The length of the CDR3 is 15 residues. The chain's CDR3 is CASSLGTGMGQPQHF. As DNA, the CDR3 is TGTGCCAGCAGCTTAGGAACAGGCATGGGACAGCCCCAGCATTTT.

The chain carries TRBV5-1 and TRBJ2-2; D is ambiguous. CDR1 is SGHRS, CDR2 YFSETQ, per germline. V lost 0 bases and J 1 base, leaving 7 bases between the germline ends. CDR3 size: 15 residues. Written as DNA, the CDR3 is TGCGCCAGCAGCTTGGATGCAGGGAACACCGGGGAGCTGTTTTTT. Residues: CASSLDAGNTGELFF.

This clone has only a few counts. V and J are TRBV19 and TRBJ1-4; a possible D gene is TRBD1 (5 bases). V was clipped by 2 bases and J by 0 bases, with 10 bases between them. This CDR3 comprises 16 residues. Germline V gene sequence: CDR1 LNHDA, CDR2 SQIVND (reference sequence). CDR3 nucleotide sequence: TGTGCCAGTAGTATACCCCAGGGCCCAACTAATGAAAAACTGTTTTTT. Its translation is CASSIPQGPTNEKLFF.

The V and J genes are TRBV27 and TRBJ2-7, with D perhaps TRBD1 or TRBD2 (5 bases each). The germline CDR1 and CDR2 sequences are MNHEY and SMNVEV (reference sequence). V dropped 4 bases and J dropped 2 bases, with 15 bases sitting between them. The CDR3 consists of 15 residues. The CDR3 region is CASSSPPGGPYEQYF. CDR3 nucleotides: TGTGCCAGCAGTTCCCCCCCTGGGGGACCCTACGAGCAGTACTTC.

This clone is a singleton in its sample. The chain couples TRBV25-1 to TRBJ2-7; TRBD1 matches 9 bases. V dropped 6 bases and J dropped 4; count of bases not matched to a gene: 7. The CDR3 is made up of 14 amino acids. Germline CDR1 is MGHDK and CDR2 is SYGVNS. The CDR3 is CASRKQGATYEQYF. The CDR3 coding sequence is TGTGCCAGCAGGAAACAGGGGGCTACTTACGAGCAGTACTTC.

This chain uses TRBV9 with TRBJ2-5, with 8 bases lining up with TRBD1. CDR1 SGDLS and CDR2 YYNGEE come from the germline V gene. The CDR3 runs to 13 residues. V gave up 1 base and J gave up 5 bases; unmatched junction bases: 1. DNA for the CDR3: TGTGCCAGCAGCGTACGGACAGGGGAGACCCAGTACTTC. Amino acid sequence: CASSVRTGETQYF.

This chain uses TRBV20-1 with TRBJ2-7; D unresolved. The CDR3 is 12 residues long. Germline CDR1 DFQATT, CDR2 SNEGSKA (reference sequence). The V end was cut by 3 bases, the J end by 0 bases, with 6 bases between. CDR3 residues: CSASSNSYEQYF. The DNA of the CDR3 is TGCAGTGCTAGTTCCAACTCCTACGAGCAGTACTTC.

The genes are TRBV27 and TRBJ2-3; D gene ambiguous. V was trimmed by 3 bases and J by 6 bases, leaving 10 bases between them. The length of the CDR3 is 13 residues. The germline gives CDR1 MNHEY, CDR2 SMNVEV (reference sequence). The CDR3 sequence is CASSLRSGDTQYF. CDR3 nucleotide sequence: TGTGCCAGCAGTTTGAGGTCTGGTGATACGCAGTATTTT.

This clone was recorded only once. The DNA for the CDR3 is TGTGCCAGCAATCCAGGGATCGGCTATGGCTACACCTTC. Its translation is CASNPGIGYGYTF. V usage is TRBV12-3 or TRBV12-4 and J usage is TRBJ1-2; D may be TRBD1 (5 bases). The CDR3 loop spans 13 amino acids. Trimming pared 7 bases from V and 4 bases from J, leaving 13 bases between.

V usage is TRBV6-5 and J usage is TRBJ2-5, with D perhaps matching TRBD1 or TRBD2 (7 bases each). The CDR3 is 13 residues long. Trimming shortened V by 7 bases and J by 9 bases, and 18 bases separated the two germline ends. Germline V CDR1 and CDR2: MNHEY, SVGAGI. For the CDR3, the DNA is TGTGCCAGCACGCCATACAGGGGACTATCCCAGTACTTC. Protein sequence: CASTPYRGLSQYF.

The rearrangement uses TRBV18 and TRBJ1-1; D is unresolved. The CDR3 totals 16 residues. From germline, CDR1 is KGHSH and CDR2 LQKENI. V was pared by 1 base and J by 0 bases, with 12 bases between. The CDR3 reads CASSPQGSGLNTEAFF. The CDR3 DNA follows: TGTGCCAGCTCACCACAGGGTTCAGGTCTGAACACTGAAGCTTTCTTT.

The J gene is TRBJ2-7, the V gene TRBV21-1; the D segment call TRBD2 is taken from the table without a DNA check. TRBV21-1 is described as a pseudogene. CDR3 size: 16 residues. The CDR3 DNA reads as TGTGCCAGCAGCAAAGAGCTAGCGGGGACGCGCTACGAGCAGTACTTC. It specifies CASSKELAGTRYEQYF.

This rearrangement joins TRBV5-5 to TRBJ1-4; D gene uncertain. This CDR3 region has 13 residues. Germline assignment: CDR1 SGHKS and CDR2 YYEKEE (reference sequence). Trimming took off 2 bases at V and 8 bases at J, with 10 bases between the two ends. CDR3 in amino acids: CASSLTRGEKLFF. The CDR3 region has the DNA TGTGCCAGCAGCTTAACCCGAGGGGAAAAACTGTTTTTT.

The CDR3 spells CASTPGQGNTEAFF. The CDR3 nucleotides are TGTGCCAGCACCCCTGGACAGGGGAACACTGAAGCTTTCTTT. The rearrangement uses TRBV6-2 or TRBV6-3 and TRBJ1-1; 8 bases agree with TRBD1. With V trimmed by 7 bases and J by 1 base, 5 bases remained unmatched. This CDR3 is 14 amino acids long. Germline CDR1 MNHEY, CDR2 SVGEGT.

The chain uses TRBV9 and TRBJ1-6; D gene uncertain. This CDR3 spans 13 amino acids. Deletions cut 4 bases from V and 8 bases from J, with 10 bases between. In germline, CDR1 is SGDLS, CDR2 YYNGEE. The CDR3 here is CASSSRWDSPLHF. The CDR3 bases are TGTGCCAGCAGCTCCCGGTGGGATTCACCCCTCCACTTT.

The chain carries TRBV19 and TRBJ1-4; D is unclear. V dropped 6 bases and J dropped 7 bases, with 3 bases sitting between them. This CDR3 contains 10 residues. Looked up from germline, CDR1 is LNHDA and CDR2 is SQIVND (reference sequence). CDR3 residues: CASSGEKLFF. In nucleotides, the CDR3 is TGTGCCAGTAGCGGTGAAAAACTGTTTTTT.

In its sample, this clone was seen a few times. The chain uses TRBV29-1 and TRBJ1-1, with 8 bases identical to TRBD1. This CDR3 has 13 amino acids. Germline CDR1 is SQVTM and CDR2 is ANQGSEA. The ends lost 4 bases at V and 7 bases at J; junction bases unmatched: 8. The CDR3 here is CSVVLDRDSEAFF. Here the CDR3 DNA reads TGCAGCGTTGTTTTGGACAGGGATAGTGAAGCTTTCTTT.

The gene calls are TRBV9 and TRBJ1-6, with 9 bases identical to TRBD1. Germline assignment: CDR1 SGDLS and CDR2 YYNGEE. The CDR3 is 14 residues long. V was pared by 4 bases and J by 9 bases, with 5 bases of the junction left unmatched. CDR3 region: CASSPGQGGSPLHF. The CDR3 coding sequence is TGTGCCAGCAGCCCGGGACAGGGCGGTTCACCCCTCCACTTT.

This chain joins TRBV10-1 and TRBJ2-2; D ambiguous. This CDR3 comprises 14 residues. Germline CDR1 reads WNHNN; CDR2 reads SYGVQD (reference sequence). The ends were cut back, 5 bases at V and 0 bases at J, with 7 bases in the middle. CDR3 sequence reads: CASSLDANTGELFF. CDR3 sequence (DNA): TGCGCCAGCAGTTTGGATGCGAACACCGGGGAGCTGTTTTTT.

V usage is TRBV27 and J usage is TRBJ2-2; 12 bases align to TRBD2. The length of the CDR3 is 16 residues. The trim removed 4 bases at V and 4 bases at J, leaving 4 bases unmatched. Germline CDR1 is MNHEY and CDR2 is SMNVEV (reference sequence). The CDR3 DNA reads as TGTGCCAGCAGTTCTAGCGGGGGGGCCGCCACCGGGGAGCTGTTTTTT. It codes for CASSSSGGAATGELFF.

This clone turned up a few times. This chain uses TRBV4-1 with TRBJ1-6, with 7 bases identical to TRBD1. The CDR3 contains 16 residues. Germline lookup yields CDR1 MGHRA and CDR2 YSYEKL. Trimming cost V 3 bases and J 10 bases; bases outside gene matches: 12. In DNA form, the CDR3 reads TGCGCCAGCAGCCATCCCCAGAGACAGGGAGAGTCACCCCTCCACTTT. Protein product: CASSHPQRQGESPLHF.

CDR3 DNA sequence: TGTGCCAGCAGACTCGGGCAGAACTTCTATGGCTACACCTTC. Translated, it gives CASRLGQNFYGYTF. The chain couples TRBV28 to TRBJ1-2, with D unresolved. Between the trimmed V and J ends, which lost 6 bases and 4 bases, there was a span of 15 bases. CDR3 size: 14 residues. The V gene's germline CDR1 is MDHEN and CDR2 SYDVKM.

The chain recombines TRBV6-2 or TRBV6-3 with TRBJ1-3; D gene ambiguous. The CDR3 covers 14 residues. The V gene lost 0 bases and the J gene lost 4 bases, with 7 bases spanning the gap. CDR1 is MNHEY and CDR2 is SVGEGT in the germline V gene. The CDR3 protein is CASSYSDLGNTIYF. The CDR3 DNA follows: TGTGCCAGCAGTTACTCCGACCTAGGAAACACCATATATTTT.

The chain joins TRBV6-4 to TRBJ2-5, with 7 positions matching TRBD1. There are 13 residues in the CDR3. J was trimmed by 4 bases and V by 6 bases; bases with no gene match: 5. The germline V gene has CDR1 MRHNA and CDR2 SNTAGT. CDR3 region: CASSRDRGETQYF. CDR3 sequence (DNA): TGTGCCAGCAGCCGGGACAGAGGAGAGACCCAGTACTTC.

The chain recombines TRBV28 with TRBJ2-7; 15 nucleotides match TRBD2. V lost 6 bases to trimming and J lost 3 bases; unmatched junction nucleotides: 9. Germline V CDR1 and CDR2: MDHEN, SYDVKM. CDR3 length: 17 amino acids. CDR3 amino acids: CASSPGTSGGFVYEQYF. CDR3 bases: TGTGCCAGCAGCCCCGGGACTAGCGGGGGGTTCGTCTACGAGCAGTACTTC. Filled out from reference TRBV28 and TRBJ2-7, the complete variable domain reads DVKVTQSSRYLVKRTGEKVFLECVQDMDHENMFWYRQDPGLGLRLIYFSYDVKMKEKGDIPEGYSVSREKKERFSLILESASTNQTSMYLCASSPGTSGGFVYEQYFGPGTRLTVT.

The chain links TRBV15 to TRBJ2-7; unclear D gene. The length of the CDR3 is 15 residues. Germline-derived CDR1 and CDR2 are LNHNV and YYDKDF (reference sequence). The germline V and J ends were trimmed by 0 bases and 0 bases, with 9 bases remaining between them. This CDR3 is CATSRDRVSSYEQYF. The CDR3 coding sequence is TGTGCCACCAGCAGAGATCGAGTAAGCTCCTACGAGCAGTACTTC.